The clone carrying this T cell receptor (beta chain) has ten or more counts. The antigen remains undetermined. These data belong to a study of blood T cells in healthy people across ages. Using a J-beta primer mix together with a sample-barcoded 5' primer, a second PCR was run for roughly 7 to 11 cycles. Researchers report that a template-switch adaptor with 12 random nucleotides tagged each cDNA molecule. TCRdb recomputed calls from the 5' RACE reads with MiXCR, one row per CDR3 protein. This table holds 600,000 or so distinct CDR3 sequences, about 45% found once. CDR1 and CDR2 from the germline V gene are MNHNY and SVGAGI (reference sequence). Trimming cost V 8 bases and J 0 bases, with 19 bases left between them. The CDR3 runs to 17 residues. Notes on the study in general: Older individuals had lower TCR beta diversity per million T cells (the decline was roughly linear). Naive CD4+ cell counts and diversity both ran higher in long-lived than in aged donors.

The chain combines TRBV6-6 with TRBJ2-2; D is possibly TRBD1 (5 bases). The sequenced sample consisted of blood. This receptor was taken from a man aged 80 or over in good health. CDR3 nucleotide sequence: TGTGCCAGCGGTTTGCAGGGCCGTCAAACGAACACCGGGGAGCTGTTTTTT. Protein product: CASGLQGRQTNTGELFF.